The clone carrying this TCR beta chain was recorded many times. The target antigen is unknown. CDR3-region Arm-PCR and iRepertoire HTBI primers produced the TCR beta libraries. Original methodology: Identification across samples found 60 to 75 TRBV and 12 to 15 TRBJ segments. From the multiplex PCR reads, TCRdb called clonotypes with MiXCR, one entry per CDR3 protein. Clone size and V and J calls follow TCRdb, not the original study. The table has roughly 520,000 distinct CDR3 sequences, around 12% seen once; the top ten hold around 9.3%. The data are from a study of regulatory T cells in long-lasting Graves disease. V was shortened by 5 bases and J by 13 bases, with 20 bases between the two germline ends. This CDR3 is built from 13 residues. Germline CDR1 reads SGHTA; CDR2 reads FQGNSA. Study-level points and caveats: It is possible that accuracy was reduced by the small size of the sample.

Time point of the sample: newly diagnosed GD, antithyroid drugs for less than 3 months. After RNA was extracted from PBMCs, the TCR library was made from it. The sample was also reused in another study, on T cells in Graves' hyperthyroidism and ophthalmopathy. That work contributes: TCR CDR3 underwent first-round RT-PCR with the HTBI primer set.

Here the sequenced sample was peripheral blood mononuclear cells (PBMCs), taken at new diagnosis, from a patient treated with antithyroid drugs. This chain connects TRBV7-2 to TRBJ1-2; maybe TRBD1 (6 bases). The receptor comes from a woman aged 30 to 39 with Graves disease. The CDR3 protein is CASSPEGVPSRTF. CDR3 in DNA: TGTGCCAGCAGCCCAGAGGGGGTACCTTCGCGCACCTTC.